A single sample is the source of the 25 T cell receptor beta chains below, sequenced in a study of identical twins. TCRdb fed the 5' RACE reads into MiXCR, producing one record per CDR3 protein. This table holds about 660,000 distinct CDR3 sequences, over 8.5% found once. These records were also assigned to another study, of yellow fever vaccine responses in identical twins.

The sequenced sample consisted of PBMCs. Source of these receptors: a woman under 30 in good health.

The CDR3 is CSAPRRYRGRLRVTDTQYF. The DNA for the CDR3 is TGCAGTGCTCCTAGACGATACAGGGGGAGATTGCGGGTCACAGATACGCAGTATTTT. The rearrangement uses TRBV20-1 and TRBJ2-3; 8 bases map to TRBD1. The V gene's germline CDR1 is DFQATT and CDR2 SNEGSKA (reference sequence). The CDR3 contains 19 residues. With 5 bases clipped from V and 2 bases from J, the junction kept 21 bases outside the gene matches.

The chain employs TRBV5-4 and TRBJ2-7, with D maybe TRBD2 (5 bases). V lost 0 bases and J lost 5, with 18 bases in between. Germline V gives CDR1 SGHNT, CDR2 YYREEE (reference sequence). The CDR3 length is 16 residues. The CDR3 protein is CASSLGPKGAWDEQYF. The CDR3 region has the DNA TGTGCCAGCAGCTTGGGACCTAAGGGAGCGTGGGACGAGCAGTACTTC.

J is TRBJ2-1 and V is TRBV5-1, with D perhaps being TRBD1 or TRBD2 (6 bases each). CDR3 length equals 19 residues. Germline V CDR1 and CDR2: SGHRS, YFSETQ. V lost 4 bases to trimming and J lost 4 bases, with 27 bases between them. Here the CDR3 DNA reads TGCGCCAGCAGCCAAAGAAAACAGGGAGCCCAAAGCGGGTACAATGAGCAGTTCTTC. Amino acids: CASSQRKQGAQSGYNEQFF.

In its sample, this clonotype was seen many times. CDR3 amino acids: CASSPRAGANEQYF. The CDR3 DNA reads TGTGCCAGCAGTCCTAGGGCCGGGGCGAACGAGCAGTACTTC. The chain has TRBV28 and TRBJ2-7, with D perhaps given as TRBD1 or TRBD2 (5 bases each). Germline values: CDR1 MDHEN, CDR2 SYDVKM. V was cut by 5 bases and J by 5 bases, with 16 bases left in between. This CDR3 has 14 residues.

This chain links TRBV28 with TRBJ1-4; no definite D call. This CDR3 spans 16 amino acids. The V gene's germline CDR1 is MDHEN and CDR2 SYDVKM. V lost 5 bases, J lost 8 bases, and 21 bases lay in between. CDR3 in DNA: TGTGCCAGCAGTCCCGTCGGCCTTCTGCCGGGAGAAAAACTGTTTTTT. Protein product: CASSPVGLLPGEKLFF.

This clonotype was seen more than once but under ten times. The chain employs TRBV6-2 or TRBV6-3 and TRBJ1-4; perhaps TRBD1 as D (5 bases). Germline V CDR1 and CDR2: MNHEY, SVGEGT. The V and J ends lost 4 bases and 7 bases respectively, with 16 bases between them. The CDR3 has 15 residues. The CDR3 protein is CASSWQGGRTEKLFF. Written as DNA, the CDR3 is TGTGCCAGCAGTTGGCAGGGCGGACGAACTGAAAAACTGTTTTTT.

The chain has TRBV3-1 and TRBJ2-1; the match to TRBD2 covers 14 bases. The ends lost 0 bases at V and 8 bases at J; junction bases unmatched: 9. This CDR3 spans 18 amino acids. Germline V lookup: CDR1 LGHDT, CDR2 YNNKEL (reference sequence). The CDR3 region is CASSQDLGLAGESDEQFF. The DNA of the CDR3 is TGTGCCAGCAGCCAAGATCTGGGACTAGCGGGAGAGTCTGATGAGCAGTTCTTC.

This clonotype was counted between two and nine times. V gene TRBV27 combines with J gene TRBJ2-7; weak D call: TRBD1 (6 bases). The CDR3 spans 14 residues. Trimming shortened V by 8 bases and J by 7 bases, and 21 bases separated the two germline ends. Germline CDR1 and CDR2: MNHEY and SMNVEV (reference sequence). CDR3 DNA: TGTGCCAGCCGACCGGGACAAAGGTGGGGGGAGCAGTACTTC. Its protein product is CASRPGQRWGEQYF.

This clonotype came up many times. The rearrangement links TRBV12-3 or TRBV12-4 to TRBJ1-5; TRBD1 is a possible D gene (6 bases). V was trimmed by 6 bases and J by 5 bases, leaving 14 bases between them. There are 14 residues in the CDR3. CDR3 sequence (DNA): TGTGCCAGCAGCTCGAAATCAGGGGATCAGCCCCAGCATTTT. This codes for CASSSKSGDQPQHF.

The chain uses TRBV20-1 and TRBJ1-2, with 9 bases identical to TRBD1. The CDR3 spans 14 residues. With V trimmed by 5 bases and J by 8 bases, 12 bases remained unmatched. Germline V gene sequence: CDR1 DFQATT, CDR2 SNEGSKA (reference sequence). CDR3 region: CSAHNRGRGGGYTF. The CDR3 nucleotides are TGCAGTGCTCATAACAGGGGGCGCGGAGGAGGCTACACCTTC.

This clonotype was recorded at least ten times. The chain combines TRBV25-1 with TRBJ2-5; D is uncertain. The CDR3 extends over 16 amino acids. With 4 bases removed from V and 2 bases from J, the gap between germline ends came to 17 bases. Germline V CDR1 and CDR2: MGHDK, SYGVNS. CDR3 region: CASSAPTAMVQETQYF. For the CDR3, the DNA is TGTGCCAGCAGTGCGCCAACCGCCATGGTGCAAGAGACCCAGTACTTC.

The sample holds a few counts of this clonotype. V and J are TRBV20-1 and TRBJ2-3, with D maybe TRBD2 (7 bases). The germline CDR1 and CDR2 sequences are DFQATT and SNEGSKA (reference sequence). V lost 1 base and J 1 base, leaving 21 bases between the germline ends. There are 18 residues in the CDR3. The CDR3 coding sequence is TGCAGTGCTAGAGCGGCCCTAGTTCGGGGGGCCGGCACAGATACGCAGTATTTT. It is translated as CSARAALVRGAGTDTQYF.

This clonotype was detected only a few times. V is TRBV20-1 and J is TRBJ2-7, with TRBD1 identical over 10 bases. V gave up 5 bases and J gave up 4 bases; unmatched junction bases: 11. The CDR3 totals 15 residues. Germline-derived CDR1 and CDR2 are DFQATT and SNEGSKA (reference sequence). CDR3 DNA sequence: TGCAGTGCTCCACTGGTGGGGACAGGGGAATACGAGCAGTACTTC. Translated, it gives CSAPLVGTGEYEQYF.

This clonotype came up a few times. The rearrangement uses TRBV11-2 and TRBJ2-7; D may correspond to TRBD1 or TRBD2 (5 bases each). The CDR3 is 16 amino acids. Germline V gene data show CDR1 as SGHAT and CDR2 as FQNNGV. The V and J ends lost 4 bases and 0 bases respectively, with 16 bases between them. In nucleotides, the CDR3 is TGTGCCAGCAGCTCAACTCTCGGGACCCTCTCCTACGAGCAGTACTTC. It yields the protein CASSSTLGTLSYEQYF.

The chain links TRBV5-6 to TRBJ1-6; TRBD1 is a possible D gene (5 bases). CDR3 size: 14 residues. Looked up from germline, CDR1 is SGHDT and CDR2 is YYEEEE. Trimming cost V 0 bases and J 8 bases, with 9 bases left between them. The CDR3 nucleotides are TGTGCCAGCAGCTTGGGCAGGGACGATTCACCCCTCCACTTT. Encoded protein: CASSLGRDDSPLHF.

This chain connects TRBV3-1 to TRBJ1-2; tentatively, D is TRBD1 (6 bases). In germline, CDR1 is LGHDT, CDR2 YNNKEL (reference sequence). This CDR3 region has 12 residues. V was clipped by 2 bases and J by 7 bases, with 8 bases between them. CDR3 in amino acids: CASSQNRAGYTF. CDR3 nucleotide sequence: TGTGCCAGCAGCCAAAACAGGGCTGGCTACACCTTC. The full variable domain, rest sourced from reference TRBV3-1 and TRBJ1-2, is DTAVSQTPKYLVTQMGNDKSIKCEQNLGHDTMYWYKQDSKKFLKIMFSYNNKELIINETVPNRFSPKSPDKAHLNLHINSLELGDSAVYFCASSQNRAGYTFGSGTRLTVV.

This clonotype was seen only a few times. This chain uses TRBV9 with TRBJ2-1; TRBD2 aligns across 7 bases. With V trimmed by 0 bases and J by 3 bases, 3 bases remained unmatched. Germline lookup yields CDR1 SGDLS and CDR2 YYNGEE. This CDR3 has 15 residues. For the CDR3, the DNA is TGTGCCAGCAGCGTAGATGGACTAGTCTACAATGAGCAGTTCTTC. Residues: CASSVDGLVYNEQFF.

The J gene is TRBJ2-7, the V gene TRBV12-5, with unresolved D. V lost 3 bases, J lost 4 bases, and 4 bases lay in between. CDR1 LGHNT and CDR2 FRNRAP come from the germline V gene. This CDR3 is built from 11 residues. CDR3 loop: CASGFGYEQYF. The CDR3 nucleotides are TGTGCTAGTGGTTTTGGTTACGAGCAGTACTTC.

The rearrangement joins TRBV29-1 to TRBJ2-1; D is unresolved. Germline V gene lookup returns CDR1 SQVTM and CDR2 ANQGSEA. The V gene lost 1 base and the J gene lost 0 bases, with 10 bases spanning the gap. This CDR3 is 15 amino acids long. In DNA, the CDR3 is TGCAGCGTTGAAGGAGGAAGGAGCTCCTACAATGAGCAGTTCTTC. Protein product: CSVEGGRSSYNEQFF.

V and J are TRBV7-3 and TRBJ2-1; no definite D call. V was pared by 3 bases and J by 8 bases, with 11 bases between. CDR3 length: 13 residues. Looked up from germline, CDR1 is SGHTA and CDR2 is FQGTGA. In DNA, the CDR3 is TGTGCCAGCAGCTTTCGTCCCGACTATGAGCAGTTCTTC. Its protein product is CASSFRPDYEQFF.

This clonotype has only a few counts. The CDR3: CSVRRIASTDTQYF. CDR3 coding DNA: TGCAGTGTACGGCGGATCGCTAGCACAGATACGCAGTATTTT. J is TRBJ2-3 and V is TRBV20-1; no reliable D call. Trimming cost V 7 bases and J 0 bases, with 14 bases left between them. This CDR3 has 14 amino acids. From germline, CDR1 is DFQATT and CDR2 SNEGSKA (reference sequence).

Ten or more counts support this clonotype. The chain combines TRBV24-1 with TRBJ2-6; 8 positions agree with TRBD1. CDR1 and CDR2 (germline): KGHDR, SFDVKD. With V trimmed by 4 bases and J by 2 bases, 3 bases remained unmatched. The CDR3 spans 16 residues. DNA of the CDR3: TGTGCCACCAGTGAACCGGACAGGGCTGGGGCCAACGTCCTGACTTTC. Translation: CATSEPDRAGANVLTF.

Points on this clonotype: This clone may be a read error of a much larger clone one base away. This rearrangement joins TRBV5-5 to TRBJ2-1; D remains unclear. The CDR3 runs 15 residues. Germline CDR1 SGHKS, CDR2 YYEKEE (reference sequence). The CDR3 region is CASSLRGDSYNELFF. The CDR3 DNA follows: TGTGCCAGCAGCTTGCGAGGAGATTCCTACAATGAGCTGTTCTTC.

There are a few counts of this clonotype. The chain employs TRBV11-2 and TRBJ2-1, with D possibly being TRBD1 (5 bases). The CDR3 is 14 amino acids. Trimming stripped 2 bases from V and 6 bases from J, with 11 bases between. Germline values: CDR1 SGHAT, CDR2 FQNNGV. CDR3 in DNA: TGTGCCAGCAGCTTACAGGGTATGAGCAATGAGCAGTTCTTC. Residues: CASSLQGMSNEQFF.

This clonotype was picked up a small number of times. The chain joins TRBV7-2 to TRBJ2-7, with D possibly TRBD2 on 5 matching bases. The CDR3 runs to 14 residues. In germline, CDR1 is SGHTA, CDR2 FQGNSA. V lost 0 bases and J 4 bases, leaving 10 bases between the germline ends. The CDR3, as DNA: TGTGCCAGCAGCTTAGCCAGTAGGAGGTACGAGCAGTACTTC. Amino acid sequence: CASSLASRRYEQYF.